This TCR beta chain was sequenced during a study of CD8 T cells in Susac syndrome. CD8+ and CD4+ T cells circulating in blood were sequenced for TCR beta. In the multiple sclerosis control group, patients were treatment-naive and had stable or active relapsing-remitting disease. It was negative isolation that provided the CD8+ and CD4+ T cells, whereas TEMRA cells were enriched by FACS. The RNA, roughly 0.45 to 1 ug, was put through reverse transcription using random hexamers. Coverage of TCR beta CDR3 amplification by immunoSEQ multiplex PCR extended to 54 Vbeta and 13 Jbeta. TCRdb itself ran the immunoSEQ multiplex PCR reads through MiXCR, one entry per CDR3 protein. In the table there are about 300,000 distinct CDR3 sequences, about 92% of which are singletons. The CDR3 runs to 19 residues. Germline trimming cut 6 bases from V and 1 base from J; bases unmatched to any gene: 15. CDR1 and CDR2 from the germline V gene are SEHNR and FQNEAQ (reference sequence).

The source of this sequence is a human donor with multiple sclerosis. Input material: CD4+ T cells from PBMCs. The chain is built from TRBV7-9 and TRBJ2-4; 10 positions agree with TRBD2. The DNA of the CDR3 is TGTGCCAGCAGTTCCCAGCGGGAGGGCTACTGGGGGGCCAAAAACATTCAGTACTTC. Protein product: CASSSQREGYWGAKNIQYF.